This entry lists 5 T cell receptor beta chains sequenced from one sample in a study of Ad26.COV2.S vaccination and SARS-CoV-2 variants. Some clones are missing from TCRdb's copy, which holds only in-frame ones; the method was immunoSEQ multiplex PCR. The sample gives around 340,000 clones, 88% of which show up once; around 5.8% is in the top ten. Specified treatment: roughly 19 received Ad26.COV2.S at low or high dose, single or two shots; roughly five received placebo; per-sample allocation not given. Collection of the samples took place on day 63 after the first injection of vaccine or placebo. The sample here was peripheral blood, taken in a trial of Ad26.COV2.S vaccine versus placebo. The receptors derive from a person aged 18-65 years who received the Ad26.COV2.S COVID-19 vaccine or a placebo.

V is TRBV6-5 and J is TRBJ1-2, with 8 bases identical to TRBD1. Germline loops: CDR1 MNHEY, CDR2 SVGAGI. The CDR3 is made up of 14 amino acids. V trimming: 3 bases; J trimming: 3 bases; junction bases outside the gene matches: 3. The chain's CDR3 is CASSYGDRYYGYTF. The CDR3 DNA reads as TGTGCCAGCAGTTATGGGGACAGGTACTATGGCTACACCTTC.

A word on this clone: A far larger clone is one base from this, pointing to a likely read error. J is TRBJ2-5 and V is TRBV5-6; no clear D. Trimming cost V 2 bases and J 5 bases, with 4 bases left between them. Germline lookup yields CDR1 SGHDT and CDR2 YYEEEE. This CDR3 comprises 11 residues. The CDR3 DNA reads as TGTGCCAGCAGCTTTGACGAGACCCAGTACTTC. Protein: CASSFDETQYF. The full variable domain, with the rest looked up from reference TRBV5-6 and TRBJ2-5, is DAGVTQSPTHLIKTRGQQVTLRCSPKSGHDTVSWYQQALGQGPQFIFQYYEEEERQRGNFPDRFSGHQFPNYSSELNVNALLLGDSALYLCASSFDETQYFGPGTRLLVL.

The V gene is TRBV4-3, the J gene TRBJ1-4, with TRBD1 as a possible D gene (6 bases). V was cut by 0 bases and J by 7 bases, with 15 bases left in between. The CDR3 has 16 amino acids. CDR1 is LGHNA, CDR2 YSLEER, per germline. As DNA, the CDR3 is TGCGCCAGCAGCCAAGATGGGGGCCTTTGGGGTGAAAAACTGTTTTTT. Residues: CASSQDGGLWGEKLFF.

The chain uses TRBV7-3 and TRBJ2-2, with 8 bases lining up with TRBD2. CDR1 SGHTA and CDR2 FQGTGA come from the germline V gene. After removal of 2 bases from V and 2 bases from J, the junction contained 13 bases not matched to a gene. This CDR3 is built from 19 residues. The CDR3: CASSLLPPSGSRNTGELFF. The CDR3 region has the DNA TGTGCCAGCAGCTTATTGCCCCCAAGCGGGAGTAGAAACACCGGGGAGCTGTTTTTT.

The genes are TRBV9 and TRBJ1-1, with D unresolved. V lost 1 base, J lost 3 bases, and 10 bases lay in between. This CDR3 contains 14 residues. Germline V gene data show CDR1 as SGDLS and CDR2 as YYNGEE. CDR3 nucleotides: TGTGCCAGCAGCGTACGAGGAGAGTACACTGAAGCTTTCTTT. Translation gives CASSVRGEYTEAFF.